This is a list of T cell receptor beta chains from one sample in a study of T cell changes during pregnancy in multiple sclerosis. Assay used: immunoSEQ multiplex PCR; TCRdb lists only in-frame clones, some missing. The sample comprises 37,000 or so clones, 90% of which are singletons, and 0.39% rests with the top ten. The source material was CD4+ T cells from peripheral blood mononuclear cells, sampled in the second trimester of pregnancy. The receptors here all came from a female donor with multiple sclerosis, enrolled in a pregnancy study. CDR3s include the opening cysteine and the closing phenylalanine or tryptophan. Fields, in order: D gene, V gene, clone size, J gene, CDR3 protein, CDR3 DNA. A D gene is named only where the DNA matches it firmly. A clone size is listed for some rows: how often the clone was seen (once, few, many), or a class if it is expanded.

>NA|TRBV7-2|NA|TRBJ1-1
CASSSTGNLNTEAFF
TGTGCCAGCAGCTCTACAGGAAACTTGAACACTGAAGCTTTCTTT
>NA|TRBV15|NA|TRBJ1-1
CATNKQGTEAFF
TGTGCCACCAATAAACAGGGAACTGAAGCTTTCTTT
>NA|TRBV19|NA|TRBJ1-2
CASSMREDYGYTF
TGTGCCAGTAGTATGAGGGAGGACTATGGCTACACCTTC
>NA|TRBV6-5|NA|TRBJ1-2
CASWAGNYGYTF
TGTGCCAGCTGGGCCGGAAACTATGGCTACACCTTC
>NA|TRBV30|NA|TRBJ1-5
CAWSVSGNQPQHF
TGTGCCTGGAGTGTTTCCGGTAATCAGCCCCAGCATTTT
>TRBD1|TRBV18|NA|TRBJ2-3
CASSPTQGEGTQYF
TGTGCCAGCTCACCAACACAGGGGGAAGGTACGCAGTATTTT
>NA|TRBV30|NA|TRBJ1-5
CAWRGGGSNQPQHF
TGTGCCTGGAGGGGCGGGGGAAGCAATCAGCCCCAGCATTTT
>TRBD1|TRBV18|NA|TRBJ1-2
CASSPDGTGKNGYTF
TGTGCCAGCTCACCAGACGGGACAGGTAAGAATGGCTACACCTTC
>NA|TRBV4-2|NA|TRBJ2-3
CASSILATNTDTQYF
TGTGCCAGCAGCATACTAGCAACCAACACAGATACGCAGTATTTT
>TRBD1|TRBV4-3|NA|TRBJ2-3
CASSHGTGLDTQYF
TGCGCCAGCAGCCACGGGACAGGGCTAGATACGCAGTATTTT
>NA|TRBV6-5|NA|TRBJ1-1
CASSPRTVNTEAFF
TGTGCCAGCAGTCCGCGGACAGTGAACACTGAAGCTTTCTTT
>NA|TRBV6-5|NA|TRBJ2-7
CASRQHYEQYF
TGTGCCAGCAGACAACACTACGAGCAGTACTTC
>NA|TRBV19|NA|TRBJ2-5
CASSQGLRVETQYF
TGTGCCAGTAGTCAGGGGTTACGAGTAGAGACCCAGTACTTC
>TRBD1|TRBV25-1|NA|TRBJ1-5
CASGPPPILGQMNQPQHF
TGTGCCAGCGGGCCCCCTCCAATTCTGGGACAGATGAATCAGCCCCAGCATTTT
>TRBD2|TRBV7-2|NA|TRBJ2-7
CASRAKGLAGGPSYEQYF
TGTGCCAGCAGGGCGAAGGGGCTAGCGGGGGGGCCATCCTACGAGCAGTACTTC
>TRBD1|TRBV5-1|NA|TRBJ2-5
CASSLGQGPQETQYF
TGCGCCAGCAGCCTTGGACAGGGTCCCCAAGAGACCCAGTACTTC
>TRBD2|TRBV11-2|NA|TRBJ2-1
CASSPIQRGGNYEQFF
TGTGCCAGCAGCCCTATTCAGCGGGGGGGCAACTATGAGCAGTTCTTC
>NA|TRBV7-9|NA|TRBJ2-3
CASSRGYTDTQYF
TGTGCCAGCAGCCGGGGGTACACAGATACGCAGTATTTT
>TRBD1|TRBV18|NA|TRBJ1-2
CASSQSTGEWDYGYTF
TGTGCCAGCTCCCAATCTACAGGGGAGTGGGACTATGGCTACACCTTC
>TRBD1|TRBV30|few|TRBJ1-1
CAWSISTGAFRAFF
TGTGCCTGGAGTATATCGACAGGGGCCTTCAGAGCTTTCTTT
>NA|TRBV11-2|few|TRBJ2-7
CASSPLGGPSSYEQYF
TGTGCCAGCAGCCCACTGGGGGGGCCTAGCTCCTACGAGCAGTACTTC
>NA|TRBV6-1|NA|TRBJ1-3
CASSEAWASGNTIYF
TGTGCCAGCAGTGAAGCGTGGGCGTCTGGAAACACCATATATTTT
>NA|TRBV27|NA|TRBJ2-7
CASSTTAYEQYF
TGTGCCAGCAGTACAACAGCCTACGAGCAGTACTTC
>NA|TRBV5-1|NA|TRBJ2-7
CASSLVTGFRSYEQYF
TGCGCCAGCAGCTTGGTAACAGGGTTTCGCTCCTACGAGCAGTACTTC
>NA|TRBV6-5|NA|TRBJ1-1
CAATGPTEAFF
TGTGCCGCAACAGGGCCCACTGAAGCTTTCTTT
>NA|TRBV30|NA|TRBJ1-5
CAWTHGGQGGSQPQHF
TGTGCCTGGACCCATGGGGGGCAGGGAGGGAGTCAGCCCCAGCATTTT
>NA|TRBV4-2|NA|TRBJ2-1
CASSQDIGPSLQQFF
TGTGCCAGCAGCCAAGATATAGGCCCATCACTACAGCAGTTCTTC
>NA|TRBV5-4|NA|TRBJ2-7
CASSLGLAGAFYEQYF
TGTGCCAGCAGCTTGGGCCTCGCGGGGGCTTTCTACGAGCAGTACTTC
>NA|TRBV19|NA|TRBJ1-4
CASRRGNEKLFF
TGTGCCAGTAGAAGGGGGAATGAAAAACTGTTTTTT
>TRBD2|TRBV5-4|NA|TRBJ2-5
CASSFSLAGGSWQETQYF
TGTGCCAGCAGCTTTTCACTAGCGGGAGGGTCGTGGCAAGAGACCCAGTACTTC
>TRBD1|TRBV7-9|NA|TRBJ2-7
CASSLEGGRGPVSYEQYF
TGTGCCAGCAGCTTAGAGGGTGGAAGGGGGCCTGTCTCCTACGAGCAGTACTTC